This TCR beta chain is drawn from a study of CD8 T cells in Susac syndrome (dated by TCRdb to between 2018 and 2021). Describing the broader study: Of the Susac syndrome patients who were sequenced, five or six had clinically active disease and fewer than ten were in clinical remission. Repertoire sequencing was used to test whether CD8+ T cell activation and differentiation in Susac syndrome was antigen driven. At blood withdrawal, Susac syndrome patients were either therapy-naive, taking corticosteroids (in some cases with IVIg as well), or taking IVIg alone.

RNA was extracted using the RNeasy kit, and about 0.45 to 1 microgram was reverse transcribed with random hexamers. The immunoSEQ multiplex PCR assay, covering 54 Vbeta and 13 Jbeta segments, was used to amplify TCR beta CDR3 regions. PCR amplification bias was corrected using a synthetic template baseline for primer optimization and computational correction. Per the original workflow: Reads were annotated to V, D and J genes according to IMGT and were analyzed with immunoSEQ Analyzer, with only productive sequences retained. To calculate clonality, Shannon entropy was normalized by log2 of the number of productive unique sequences and then subtracted from one. For each patient and control, public and private clones were evaluated within the 100 most prevalent clones. A clone was defined as Susac-specific if it was absent from the healthy and MS cohorts, from about 1,100 published viral clones and from other ImmuneACCESS disease sequences. The public reads were reanalyzed by TCRdb: fastp trimming at Q25, MiXCR alignment, in-frame beta chains only. One record per CDR3 amino acid sequence lists the most common genes and DNA. TCRdb, rather than the study authors, made the V and J calls. The sample table lists roughly 250,000 distinct CDR3 sequences, 90% to 97% of them with a count of one. The biggest ten clones account for roughly 0.1% of the sample.

High-throughput TCR beta sequencing profiled peripheral blood CD8+ and CD4+ T cells from healthy donors, Susac syndrome patients and multiple sclerosis patients. The Susac syndrome patients fulfilled recently defined diagnostic criteria for definite or probable disease. CD8+ TEMRA cells were enriched by FACS, while bulk CD8+ and CD4+ T cells were purified by magnetic negative isolation. Blood was drawn into EDTA tubes, processed within 24 hours, and PBMCs were isolated by density gradient centrifugation. PBMCs intended for TCR sequencing were cryopreserved in liquid nitrogen and were subsequently thawed in a 37 degrees C water bath. A purity of at least 90% was achieved for sorted or isolated CD4+, CD8+ and CD8+ TEMRA cells. What the work shows at the level of the full study, not this receptor alone: No clonal expansion was detected in the CD4+ T cell repertoire of Susac syndrome patients. The study acknowledged that relatively few individuals were included in the TCR sequencing and HLA analysis.

Comment on this clonotype: Which antigen it targets is not known. No much larger clone is present one base from it, and per-base qualities are unavailable.

CDR1 and CDR2 (SQVTM, ANQGSEA) derive from the germline V gene. The CDR3 sequence holds 10 residues, the cysteine and phenylalanine included. Just the 30-base CDR3 DNA is kept, in frame starting at base 1. V and J are truncated by 3 bases and 7 bases respectively, leaving an intervening sequence of 6 bases. The TCR comes from a human donor with Susac syndrome. This receptor chain uses TRBV29-1 and TRBJ1-2; a tentative D match to TRBD1 spans 5 bases. Sequencing was done on a sample of CD4+ T cells from PBMCs. The DNA is as follows: TGCAGCGTTGAGGGGACTGGCTACACCTTC. It encodes CSVEGTGYTF.